The source of this TCR beta chain is a study of shared clonotypes between healthy human individuals. This clone was picked up a small number of times. Within the sample, other DNA sequences also encode this same CDR3. With 6 bases removed from V and 0 bases from J, the gap between germline ends came to 12 bases. This CDR3 comprises 15 residues. The germline gives CDR1 MNHNS, CDR2 SASEGT. Assay used: immunoSEQ multiplex PCR; TCRdb lists only in-frame clones, some missing. The sample has 2.5 million or so clones; around nine tenths are singletons. Source material: naive CD4+ T cells sorted from blood. Subset here: CD45RA+ positively selected. This clonotype originated in a man aged 18 to 29 in good health. This rearrangement joins TRBV6-1 to TRBJ1-5; D is perhaps TRBD1 (6 bases). The CDR3 DNA sequence: TGTGCCAGCAGGCGACAGGCGGATAGCAATCAGCCCCAGCATTTT. Translated, it gives CASRRQADSNQPQHF.